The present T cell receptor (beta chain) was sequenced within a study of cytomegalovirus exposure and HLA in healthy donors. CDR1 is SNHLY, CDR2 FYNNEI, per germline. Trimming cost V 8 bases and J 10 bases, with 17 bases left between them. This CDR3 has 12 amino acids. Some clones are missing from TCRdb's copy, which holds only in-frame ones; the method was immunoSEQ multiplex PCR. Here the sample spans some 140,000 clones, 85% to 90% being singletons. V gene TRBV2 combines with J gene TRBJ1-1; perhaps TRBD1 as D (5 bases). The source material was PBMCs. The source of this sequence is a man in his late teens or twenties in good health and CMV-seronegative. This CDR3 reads CASVGAREVAFF. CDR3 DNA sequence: TGTGCCAGCGTTGGGGCGCGGGAAGTAGCTTTCTTT.